Shown below are 17 T cell receptor beta chains from a single sample sequenced in a study of shared clonotypes between healthy human individuals. Clones were sequenced by immunoSEQ multiplex PCR, and TCRdb holds only the in-frame ones, with some missing. This table holds about 2.3 million clones, approximately 95% found once. The material sequenced was naive CD4+ T cells from PBMCs. Subset: CD45RA+ positively selected. The receptor source for this set is a man between 18 and 29 years old in good health. Some clones in this sample may be carry-over from other donors' samples.

The chain joins TRBV5-4 to TRBJ2-7; D gene unclear. The CDR3 covers 14 residues. Per the germline V gene, CDR1 is SGHNT and CDR2 is YYREEE (reference sequence). V lost 3 bases and J lost 2, with 12 bases in between. CDR3 residues: CASSSRTDTYEQYF. The CDR3 DNA follows: TGTGCCAGCAGCTCGAGGACGGATACCTACGAGCAGTACTTC.

The rearrangement links TRBV18 to TRBJ2-1; D is possibly TRBD2 (6 bases). The V gene's germline CDR1 is KGHSH and CDR2 LQKENI. The CDR3 is 16 residues long. Trimming cost V 4 bases and J 3 bases, with 16 bases left between them. The chain's CDR3 is CASSLEGGILYNEQFF. CDR3 bases: TGTGCCAGCTCACTAGAAGGCGGGATCCTCTACAATGAGCAGTTCTTC.

This chain joins TRBV7-2 and TRBJ2-3; D call uncertain. CDR3 size: 14 residues. Trimming removed 2 bases from V and 5 bases from J, with 11 bases in between. Per the germline V gene, CDR1 is SGHTA and CDR2 is FQGNSA. The CDR3 loop is CASSLSTAQDTQYF. Written as DNA, the CDR3 is TGTGCCAGCAGCTTAAGTACAGCCCAAGATACGCAGTATTTT. Filled out from reference TRBV7-2 and TRBJ2-3, the complete variable domain reads GAGVSQSPSNKVTEKGKDVELRCDPISGHTALYWYRQSLGQGLEFLIYFQGNSAPDKSGLPSDRFSAERTGGSVSTLTIQRTQQEDSAVYLCASSLSTAQDTQYFGPGTRLTVL.

This clone was seen once. The CDR3 DNA reads TGTGCCATCAATTCGGACAGATTAGCCTACGAGCAGTACTTC. It encodes CAINSDRLAYEQYF. The chain links TRBV10-3 to TRBJ2-7, with D possibly being TRBD1 (6 bases). V lost 7 bases, J lost 2 bases, and 15 bases lay in between. Germline V CDR1 and CDR2: ENHRY, SYGVKD. This CDR3 has 14 residues.

This clone has only one observation. This rearrangement joins TRBV15 to TRBJ1-2; D remains ambiguous. This CDR3 contains 15 residues. The ends were cut back, 0 bases at V and 3 bases at J, with 11 bases in the middle. Per germline, CDR1 LNHNV and CDR2 YYDKDF (reference sequence). CDR3 bases: TGTGCCACCAGCAGAGATGGGCAGTTATACTATGGCTACACCTTC. It specifies CATSRDGQLYYGYTF.

The rearrangement uses TRBV4-3 and TRBJ1-1; D unclear. CDR3 size: 16 residues. The germline CDR1 and CDR2 sequences are LGHNA and YSLEER. Trimming cost V 0 bases and J 1 base, with 12 bases left between them. This chain's CDR3 is CASSQDYSSENTEAFF. For the CDR3, the DNA is TGCGCCAGCAGCCAAGATTATAGTTCGGAGAACACTGAAGCTTTCTTT.

CDR3 region: CASSPGRGPSGMFRELFF. In nucleotides, the CDR3 is TGTGCCAGCAGCCCGGGACGGGGGCCTAGCGGGATGTTCCGGGAGCTGTTTTTT. This rearrangement joins TRBV4-2 to TRBJ2-2, with TRBD2 matching 9 bases. The germline CDR1 and CDR2 sequences are LGHNA and YNFKEQ. V shed 4 bases, J shed 9 bases, and the junction held 18 bases outside the gene matches. This CDR3 is built from 18 residues.

This clone was observed once. V usage is TRBV28 and J usage is TRBJ1-4; tentatively, D is TRBD1 (6 bases). Between the trimmed V and J ends, which lost 5 bases and 1 base, there was a span of 14 bases. This CDR3 region has 16 residues. CDR1 and CDR2 from the germline V gene are MDHEN and SYDVKM. For the CDR3, the DNA is TGTGCCAGCAGTCGCACAGGGTGGGGAACTAATGAAAAACTGTTTTTT. Translation gives CASSRTGWGTNEKLFF. Drawing the rest from reference TRBV28 and TRBJ1-4, the complete variable domain is DVKVTQSSRYLVKRTGEKVFLECVQDMDHENMFWYRQDPGLGLRLIYFSYDVKMKEKGDIPEGYSVSREKKERFSLILESASTNQTSMYLCASSRTGWGTNEKLFFGSGTQLSVL.

Of note for this clone: Other DNA sequences in this specimen translate into the identical CDR3. The DNA of the CDR3 is TGTGCCAGCAGCTTTCGCAATCAGCCCCAGCATTTT. It encodes CASSFRNQPQHF. V gene TRBV7-9 combines with J gene TRBJ1-5; D is unclear. Germline assignment: CDR1 SEHNR and CDR2 FQNEAQ (reference sequence). The CDR3 is 12 residues long. The ends were cut back, 3 bases at V and 2 bases at J, with 2 bases in the middle.

The chain links TRBV5-1 to TRBJ1-1; D is ambiguous. V lost 5 bases to trimming and J lost 0 bases, with 8 bases between them. CDR3 length equals 13 residues. Germline CDR1 is SGHRS and CDR2 is YFSETQ. CDR3 amino acids: CASSQRVNTEAFF. The CDR3 DNA is TGCGCCAGCAGTCAGAGGGTGAACACTGAAGCTTTCTTT.

The J gene is TRBJ2-5, the V gene TRBV28; 13 bases align to TRBD2. Germline trimming cut 5 bases from V and 4 bases from J; bases unmatched to any gene: 4. Germline assignment: CDR1 MDHEN and CDR2 SYDVKM. The CDR3 extends over 15 amino acids. Here the CDR3 reads CASSTLAGGGETQYF. The DNA for the CDR3 is TGTGCCAGCAGTACACTAGCGGGAGGGGGAGAGACCCAGTACTTC.

This chain uses TRBV6-5 with TRBJ2-3; D is uncertain. This CDR3 is 14 amino acids long. CDR1 and CDR2 from the germline V gene are MNHEY and SVGAGI. Trimming removed 0 bases from V and 4 bases from J, with 8 bases in between. CDR3 nucleotide sequence: TGTGCCAGCAGTTACTCGATCGCAGCAGATACGCAGTATTTT. It yields the protein CASSYSIAADTQYF.

The CDR3 region is CASSPTQGLSSGANVLTF. CDR3 sequence (DNA): TGTGCCAGCAGCCCGACGCAGGGGCTCAGCTCTGGGGCCAACGTCCTGACTTTC. The chain links TRBV4-2 to TRBJ2-6, with a possible D match to TRBD1 (6 bases). From germline, CDR1 is LGHNA and CDR2 YNFKEQ. The length of the CDR3 is 18 residues. V gave up 4 bases and J gave up 0 bases, with 16 bases separating them.

The V call is TRBV19, the J call TRBJ1-5; possibly TRBD1 for D (5 bases). The CDR3 has 14 amino acids. V gave up 3 bases and J gave up 6 bases, with 12 bases separating them. Germline V lookup: CDR1 LNHDA, CDR2 SQIVND (reference sequence). The CDR3 DNA reads TGTGCCAGTAGTATGGGGAGAGGGGCTCAGCCCCAGCATTTT. It codes for CASSMGRGAQPQHF.

In this sample, this clone turned up a few times. The same CDR3 can be traced to other DNA sequences in this sample. The V and J genes are TRBV15 and TRBJ2-5, with D hard to call. Trimming cost V 0 bases and J 5 bases, with 4 bases left between them. The CDR3 consists of 12 residues. CDR1 and CDR2 from the germline V gene are LNHNV and YYDKDF (reference sequence). CDR3 nucleotide sequence: TGTGCCACCAGCAGAGATCTGGAGACCCAGTACTTC. It translates to CATSRDLETQYF.

The V and J genes are TRBV28 and TRBJ1-2; TRBD1 might be the D (6 bases). Deletions cut 5 bases from V and 2 bases from J, with 15 bases between. This CDR3 comprises 15 residues. Germline V gives CDR1 MDHEN, CDR2 SYDVKM. CDR3 bases: TGTGCCAGCAGTCAATCAGGGGCTCGAAACTATGGCTACACCTTC. Encoded protein: CASSQSGARNYGYTF.

This clone has a single count. V is TRBV7-6 and J is TRBJ2-3, with 8 bases fitting TRBD2. CDR1 is SGHVS, CDR2 FNYEAQ, per germline. The J segment lost 3 bases and the V segment lost 5 bases, leaving 10 bases of the junction unmatched. The length of the CDR3 is 16 residues. DNA of the CDR3: TGTGCCAGCAGCCCCAAGCGGGAGACGAGGACAGATACGCAGTATTTT. Protein sequence: CASSPKRETRTDTQYF.